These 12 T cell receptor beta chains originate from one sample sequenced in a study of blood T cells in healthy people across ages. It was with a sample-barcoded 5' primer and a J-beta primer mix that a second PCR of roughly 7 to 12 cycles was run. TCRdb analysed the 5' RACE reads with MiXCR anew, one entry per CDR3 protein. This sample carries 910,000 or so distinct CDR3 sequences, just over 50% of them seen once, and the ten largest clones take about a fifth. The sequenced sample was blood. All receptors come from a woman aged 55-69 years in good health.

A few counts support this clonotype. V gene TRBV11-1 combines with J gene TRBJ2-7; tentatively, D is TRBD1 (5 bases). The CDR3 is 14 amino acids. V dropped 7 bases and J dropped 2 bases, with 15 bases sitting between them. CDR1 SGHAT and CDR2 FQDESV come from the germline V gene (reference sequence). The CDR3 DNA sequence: TGTGCCAGCACACTGGGGCTAAACCCCTACGAGCAGTACTTC. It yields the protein CASTLGLNPYEQYF.

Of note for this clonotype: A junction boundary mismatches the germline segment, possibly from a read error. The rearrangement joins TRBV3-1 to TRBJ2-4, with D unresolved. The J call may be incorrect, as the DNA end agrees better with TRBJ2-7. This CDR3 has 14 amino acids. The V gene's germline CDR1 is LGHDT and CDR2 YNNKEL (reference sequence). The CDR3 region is CASNQVGVTSEQYF. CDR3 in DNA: TGTGCCAGCAACCAAGTTGGGGTGACGAGCGAGCAGTACTTC.

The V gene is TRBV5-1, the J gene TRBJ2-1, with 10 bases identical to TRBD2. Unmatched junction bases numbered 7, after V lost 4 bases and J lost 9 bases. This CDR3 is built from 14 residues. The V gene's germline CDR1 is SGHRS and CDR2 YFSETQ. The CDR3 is CASSRGLAWGEQFF. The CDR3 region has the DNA TGCGCCAGCAGCCGGGGACTAGCGTGGGGTGAGCAGTTCTTC.

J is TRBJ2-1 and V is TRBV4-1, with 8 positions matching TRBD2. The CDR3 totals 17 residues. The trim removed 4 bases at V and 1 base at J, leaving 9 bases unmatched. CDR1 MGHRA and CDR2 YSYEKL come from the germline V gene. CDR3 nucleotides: TGCGCCAGCAGCCTAGGACTAGCCATCACATCCTACAATGAGCAGTTCTTC. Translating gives CASSLGLAITSYNEQFF.

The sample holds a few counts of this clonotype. CDR3 residues: CASSPDDTQYF. Written as DNA, the CDR3 is TGTGCCAGCAGCCCGGACGATACGCAGTATTTT. V gene TRBV7-6 combines with J gene TRBJ2-3; D is uncertain. Germline V CDR1 and CDR2: SGHVS, FNYEAQ. Trimming took off 5 bases at V and 6 bases at J, with 6 bases between the two ends. This CDR3 is 11 amino acids long.

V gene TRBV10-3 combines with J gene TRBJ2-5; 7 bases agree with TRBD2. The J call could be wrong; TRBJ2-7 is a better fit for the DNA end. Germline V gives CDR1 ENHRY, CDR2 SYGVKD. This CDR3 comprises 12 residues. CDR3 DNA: TGTGCCGTTATGGGGGGGGAAGGCGAGCAGTACTTC. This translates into CAVMGGEGEQYF.

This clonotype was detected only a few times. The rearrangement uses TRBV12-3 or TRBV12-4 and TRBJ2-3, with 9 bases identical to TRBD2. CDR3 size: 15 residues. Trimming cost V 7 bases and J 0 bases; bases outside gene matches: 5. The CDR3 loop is CASTWLAGSTDTQYF. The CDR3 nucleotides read TGTGCCAGCACTTGGCTAGCGGGGAGCACAGATACGCAGTATTTT.

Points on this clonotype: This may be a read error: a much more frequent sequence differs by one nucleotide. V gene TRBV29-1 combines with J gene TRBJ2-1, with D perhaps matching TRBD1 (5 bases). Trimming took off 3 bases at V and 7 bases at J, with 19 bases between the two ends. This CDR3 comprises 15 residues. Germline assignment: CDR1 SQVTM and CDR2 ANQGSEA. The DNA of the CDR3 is TGCAGCGTTGATTGGTCCCCCCGACAGCTAAATGAGCAGTTCTTC. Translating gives CSVDWSPRQLNEQFF.

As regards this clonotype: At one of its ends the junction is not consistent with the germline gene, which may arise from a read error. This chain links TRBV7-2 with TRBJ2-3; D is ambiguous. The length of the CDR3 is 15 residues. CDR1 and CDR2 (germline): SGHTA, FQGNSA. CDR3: CASSFWLGSTATQYF. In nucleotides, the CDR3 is TGTGCCAGCAGCTTTTGGCTGGGTAGCACAGCTACGCAGTATTTT.

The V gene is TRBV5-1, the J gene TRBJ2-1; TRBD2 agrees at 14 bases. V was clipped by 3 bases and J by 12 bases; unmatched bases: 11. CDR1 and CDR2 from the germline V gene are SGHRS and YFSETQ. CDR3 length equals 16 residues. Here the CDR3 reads CASSSRTSGRSDGQFF. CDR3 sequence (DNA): TGCGCCAGCAGCTCCCGGACTAGCGGGAGGAGCGATGGGCAGTTCTTC.

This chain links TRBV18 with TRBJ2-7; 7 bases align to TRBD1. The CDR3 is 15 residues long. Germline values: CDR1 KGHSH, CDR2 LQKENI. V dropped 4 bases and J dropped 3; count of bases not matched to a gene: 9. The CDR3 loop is CASSRLRDRDYEQYF. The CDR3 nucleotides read TGTGCCAGCTCACGCCTCCGGGACAGAGACTACGAGCAGTACTTC.

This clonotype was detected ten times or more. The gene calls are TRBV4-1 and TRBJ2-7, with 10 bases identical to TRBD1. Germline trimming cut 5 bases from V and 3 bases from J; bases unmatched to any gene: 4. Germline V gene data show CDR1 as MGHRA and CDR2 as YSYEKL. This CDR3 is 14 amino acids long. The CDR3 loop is CASSNRDRGYEQYF. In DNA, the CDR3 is TGCGCCAGCAGCAATCGGGACAGGGGCTACGAGCAGTACTTC.